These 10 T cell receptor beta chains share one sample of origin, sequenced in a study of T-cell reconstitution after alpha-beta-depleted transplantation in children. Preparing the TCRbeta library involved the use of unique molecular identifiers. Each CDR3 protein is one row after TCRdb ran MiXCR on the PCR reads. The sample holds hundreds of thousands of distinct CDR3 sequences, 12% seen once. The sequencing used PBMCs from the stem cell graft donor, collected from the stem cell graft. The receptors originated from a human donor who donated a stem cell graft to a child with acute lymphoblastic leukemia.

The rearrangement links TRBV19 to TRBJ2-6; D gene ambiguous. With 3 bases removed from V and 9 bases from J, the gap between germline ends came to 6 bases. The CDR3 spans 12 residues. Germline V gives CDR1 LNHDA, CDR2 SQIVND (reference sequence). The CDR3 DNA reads TGTGCCAGTAGTATTGGGAACAACGTCCTGACTTTC. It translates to CASSIGNNVLTF.

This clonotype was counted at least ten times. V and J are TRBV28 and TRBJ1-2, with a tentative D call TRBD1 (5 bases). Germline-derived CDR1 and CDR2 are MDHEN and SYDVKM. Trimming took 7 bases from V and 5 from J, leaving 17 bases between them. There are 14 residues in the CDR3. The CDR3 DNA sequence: TGTGCCAGCACCAGATTAGGGGAACGATATGGCTACACCTTC. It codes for CASTRLGERYGYTF.

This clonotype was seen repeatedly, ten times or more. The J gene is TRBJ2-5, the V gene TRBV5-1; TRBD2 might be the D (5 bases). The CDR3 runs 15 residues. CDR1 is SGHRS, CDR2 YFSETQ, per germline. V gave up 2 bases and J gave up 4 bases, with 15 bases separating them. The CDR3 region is CASSLNGNLAETQYF. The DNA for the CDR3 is TGCGCCAGCAGCTTAAACGGGAATCTGGCAGAGACCCAGTACTTC.

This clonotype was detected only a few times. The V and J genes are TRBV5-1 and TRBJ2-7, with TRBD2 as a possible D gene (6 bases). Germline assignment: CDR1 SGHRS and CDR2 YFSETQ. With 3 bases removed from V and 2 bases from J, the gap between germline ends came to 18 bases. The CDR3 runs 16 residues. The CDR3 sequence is CASSYGRGSATYEQYF. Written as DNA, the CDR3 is TGCGCCAGCAGCTACGGACGGGGGTCGGCGACCTACGAGCAGTACTTC.

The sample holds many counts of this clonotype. The CDR3 nucleotides read TGTGCCAGCACTAGGACAGGGCCATCCTACGAGCAGTACTTC. This gives the protein CASTRTGPSYEQYF. The chain joins TRBV12-3 or TRBV12-4 to TRBJ2-7; the match to TRBD1 covers 8 bases. J lost 1 base, V lost 7 bases, and 6 bases had no gene match. This CDR3 is built from 14 residues.

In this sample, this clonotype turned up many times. The CDR3 loop reads CSALGGRGDIQYF. The CDR3 DNA reads as TGCAGTGCCCTAGGGGGCAGGGGAGACATTCAGTACTTC. The J gene is TRBJ2-4, the V gene TRBV20-1; TRBD1 matches at 7 bases. CDR1 and CDR2 from the germline V gene are DFQATT and SNEGSKA (reference sequence). The trim removed 6 bases at V and 8 bases at J, leaving 10 bases unmatched. The CDR3 is made up of 13 amino acids.

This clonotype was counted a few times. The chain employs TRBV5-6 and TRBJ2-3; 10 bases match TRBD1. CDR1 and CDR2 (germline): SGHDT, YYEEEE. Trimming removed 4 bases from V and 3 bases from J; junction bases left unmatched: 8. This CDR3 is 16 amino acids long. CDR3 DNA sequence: TGTGCCAGCAGCATCCCGGGACAGGGGAGTACAGATACGCAGTATTTT. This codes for CASSIPGQGSTDTQYF.

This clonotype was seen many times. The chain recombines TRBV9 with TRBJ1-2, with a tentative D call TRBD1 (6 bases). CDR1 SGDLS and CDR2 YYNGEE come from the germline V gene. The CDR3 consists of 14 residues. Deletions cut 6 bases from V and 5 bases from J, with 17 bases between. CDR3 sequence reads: CASTTGQKTYGYTF. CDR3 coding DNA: TGTGCCAGCACCACCGGACAGAAAACTTATGGCTACACCTTC.

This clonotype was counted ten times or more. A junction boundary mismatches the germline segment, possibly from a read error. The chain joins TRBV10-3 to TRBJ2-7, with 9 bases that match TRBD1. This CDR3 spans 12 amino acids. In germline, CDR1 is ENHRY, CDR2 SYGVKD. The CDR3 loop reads CAISEPTGTGRF. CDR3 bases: TGTGCCATCAGTGAGCCTACCGGGACAGGGCGATTC.

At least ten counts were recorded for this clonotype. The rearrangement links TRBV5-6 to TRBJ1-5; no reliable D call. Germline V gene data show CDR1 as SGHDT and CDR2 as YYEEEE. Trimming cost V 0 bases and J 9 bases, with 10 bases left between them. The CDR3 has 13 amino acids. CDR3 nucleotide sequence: TGTGCCAGCAGCTTGGCCGATGGAGCGCCCCAGCATTTT. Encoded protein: CASSLADGAPQHF.